Each of the 8 T cell receptor beta chains below was sequenced from the same sample in a study of T cells after posttransplantation cyclophosphamide. Some clones are missing from TCRdb's copy, which holds only in-frame ones; the method was immunoSEQ multiplex PCR. The record shows roughly 45,000 clones for this sample, with no singletons present. The specimen sequenced was PBMCs. The receptor source for this set is a man aged 40-49 years in good health, CMV-negative, and a related stem cell transplant donor.

V and J are TRBV6-5 and TRBJ2-7; D possibly corresponds to TRBD1 (6 bases). The CDR3 consists of 14 residues. The germline gives CDR1 MNHEY, CDR2 SVGAGI. V dropped 7 bases and J dropped 3 bases, with 16 bases sitting between them. In DNA form, the CDR3 reads TGTGCCAGCACTATGGGGGACACAAGCTACGAGCAGTACTTC. This translates into CASTMGDTSYEQYF.

This clone was picked up many times. The rearrangement uses TRBV5-1 and TRBJ2-7, with 7 bases identical to TRBD1. This CDR3 is built from 16 residues. Unmatched junction bases numbered 13, after V lost 4 bases and J lost 3 bases. CDR1 is SGHRS, CDR2 YFSETQ, per germline. In DNA form, the CDR3 reads TGCGCCAGCAGCCTGGGCTGGGGTAACAGGGGCTACGAGCAGTACTTC. Amino acid sequence: CASSLGWGNRGYEQYF.

This clone occurred many times. V and J are TRBV27 and TRBJ1-1; 7 bases match TRBD1. This CDR3 has 12 amino acids. In germline, CDR1 is MNHEY, CDR2 SMNVEV (reference sequence). The ends lost 8 bases at V and 8 bases at J; junction bases unmatched: 8. The CDR3 reads CASATGDSEAFF. The DNA of the CDR3 is TGTGCCAGCGCCACAGGGGATAGCGAAGCTTTCTTT.

This clone was seen repeatedly, ten times or more. J is TRBJ1-5 and V is TRBV23-1; a possible D gene is TRBD1 (5 bases). TRBV23-1 is reported as an ORF; its role is uncertain. Between the trimmed V and J ends, which lost 0 bases and 0 bases, there was a span of 18 bases. This CDR3 comprises 19 residues. The CDR3 nucleotides read TGCGCCAGCAGTCAATCCCTCCCAGGGCCTGCATATAGCAATCAGCCCCAGCATTTT. The encoded protein is CASSQSLPGPAYSNQPQHF.

At least ten counts were recorded for this clone. For the CDR3, the DNA is TGTGCCAGCAGCTTAGCCATCCTTGAGATCCCTGTCGAGCAGTACTTC. It is translated as CASSLAILEIPVEQYF. The chain has TRBV11-2 and TRBJ2-7; D is unclear. The CDR3 totals 16 residues. The germline gives CDR1 SGHAT, CDR2 FQNNGV. V dropped 1 base and J dropped 6 bases, with 19 bases sitting between them.

This clone was seen repeatedly, ten times or more. The chain uses TRBV5-1 and TRBJ1-1; 10 nucleotides agree with TRBD1. The CDR3 covers 14 residues. Germline values: CDR1 SGHRS, CDR2 YFSETQ. Losses at the gene ends were 2 bases for V and 6 bases for J; bases not matched to a gene: 4. As DNA, the CDR3 is TGCGCCAGCAGCTTCGGACAGGGGGACTCTGAAGCTTTCTTT. This codes for CASSFGQGDSEAFF.

This clone has at least ten counts. This chain joins TRBV6-4 and TRBJ2-1, with TRBD2 matching over 7 bases. The CDR3 runs to 16 residues. V lost 6 bases and J lost 1; bases outside the gene matches: 9. Per the germline V gene, CDR1 is MRHNA and CDR2 is SNTAGT. The CDR3 loop reads CASRAEGSGSYNEQFF. CDR3 nucleotides: TGTGCCAGCAGGGCAGAGGGTAGCGGGTCCTACAATGAGCAGTTCTTC.

The rearrangement uses TRBV27 and TRBJ2-5; a possible D gene is TRBD2 (5 bases). Matching the DNA end better, TRBJ2-7 makes the J call doubtful. The CDR3 runs 15 residues. The germline CDR1 and CDR2 sequences are MNHEY and SMNVEV (reference sequence). CDR3 region: CASSLGLALSYEQYF. CDR3 DNA sequence: TGTGCCAGCAGTTTAGGGTTAGCGCTCTCCTACGAGCAGTACTTC.